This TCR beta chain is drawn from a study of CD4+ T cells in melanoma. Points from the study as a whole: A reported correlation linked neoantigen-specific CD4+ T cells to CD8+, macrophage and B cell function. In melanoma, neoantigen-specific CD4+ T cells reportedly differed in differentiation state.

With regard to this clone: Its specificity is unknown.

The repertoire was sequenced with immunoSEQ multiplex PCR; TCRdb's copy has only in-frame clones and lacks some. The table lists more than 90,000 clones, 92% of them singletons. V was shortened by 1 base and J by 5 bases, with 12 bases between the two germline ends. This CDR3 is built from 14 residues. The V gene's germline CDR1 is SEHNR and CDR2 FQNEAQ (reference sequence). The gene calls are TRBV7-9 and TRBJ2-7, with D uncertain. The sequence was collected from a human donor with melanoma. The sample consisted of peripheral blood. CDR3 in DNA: TGTGCCAGCAGCTTAGGCCTCGGTGCGAACGAGCAGTACTTC. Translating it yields CASSLGLGANEQYF.